This record covers a single T cell receptor (beta chain). Participant ages covered about 18 to 95 years across 20 to 25 US areas. The V gene end was trimmed by 2 bases and the J gene end by 4 bases; junction bases not matched to a gene: 4. The CDR3 extends over 15 amino acids. Germline CDR1 and CDR2: SGDLS and YYNGEE. TCRdb keeps only in-frame clones here, not all; method: immunoSEQ multiplex PCR. The sample has fewer than 350,000 clones; 85% are singletons. The data stem from a study of blood T cell repertoires in COVID-19. About the study: There were acute and convalescent COVID-19 samples, and they came from the United States, Italy and Spain. The analysed material was cDNA or gDNA that came from T cells, B-cell-depleted T cells, or PBMCs.

This TCR came from a woman under 40 who had been exposed to COVID-19. This chain joins TRBV9 and TRBJ2-2; 8 bases match TRBD2. Material: PBMCs or T cells enriched from blood (not recorded which). CDR3 DNA sequence: TGTGCCAGCAGCGTTGGTAGCGGGGCCACCGGGGAGCTGTTTTTT. Translation: CASSVGSGATGELFF.